This T cell receptor (beta chain) was identified during a study of cytomegalovirus exposure and HLA in healthy donors (dated by TCRdb to 2015 to 2018). Turning to the overall study: An earlier analysis of some 620 of the donors reported around 280 Gb of sequence data and 95 million to 120 million unique TCR beta sequences obtained from 180 million or so T cells. An early release covering 500 to 750 HLA-typed donors comprised 250 to 350 gigabases of sequencing data and 85 million to 100 million unique TCR sequences. Of the 398 genotyped donors, over 65% fell in the genetic ancestry cluster associated with self-reported Caucasian donors. The study aimed to test whether signatures of past pathogen exposure could be identified by cataloging public T cell receptors. The study used immunosequencing to profile the T cell repertoires of hundreds of subjects and linked those repertoires to cytomegalovirus serostatus. Besides the first cohort of roughly 640 subjects, a separate validation cohort made up of 120 different subjects was used. High-throughput TCR immunosequencing, statistical association of individual TCRs with disease status, and machine learning were combined to predict cytomegalovirus infection status. A later analysis re-examined previously published TCR beta repertoires from about 670 donors and added high-resolution HLA genotyping to investigate patterns of TCR occurrence. In the later analysis, no new phenotypic data were used to find candidate immune exposures; instead, reliance was placed on TCR beta sequences and their occurrence across donors. To decide whether each TCR beta V gene segment behaved as functional or pseudogenic, an earlier analysis of approximately 590 of the donors relied on high-throughput TCR beta sequencing. Donor age, sex, ethnicity and CMV serostatus were compiled together with the repertoire data. A later genetic analysis took genome-wide SNP genotypes for about three fifths of the 666 donors and used that subset as a discovery cohort. Every repertoire in the discovery cohort had been generated on one and the same sequencing platform. HLA typing covered class I and class II loci at four-digit resolution. The number of donors typed differed by locus, with about 629-640 for A, B, C, DRB1 and DQB1, roughly 520 for DQA1, some 570 for DPA1, and over 400 for DPB1. Roughly five DR-DQ haplotypes were handled as single units for association and clustering because linkage in the cohort was strong. Among several hundred genotyped donors of the cohort, an average of around 250,000 unique TCR beta nucleotide sequences was sequenced per donor, of which 15% to 20% were non-productive.

The paper's findings and limits, for the study overall: Assigning TCR associations to individual alleles was difficult when HLA alleles, especially DR and DQ, strongly co-occurred. An earlier analysis of 587 of the donors showed that most TCR beta V segments appeared in productive rearrangements either about 87% or about 30% of the time, which broadly matched IMGT annotations. In a later analysis, most CMV-associated TCR beta chains were found to appear HLA-restricted, with HLA associations seemingly driven largely by CMV exposure. Roughly uniform sequencing depth across donors was assumed in presence/absence analyses, although this assumption may not hold. The authors suggested that the approach could potentially be extended to other disease states and immunological phenotypes. Immune exposure information for the cohort was limited to CMV serostatus. Cytomegalovirus status was reported to be diagnosed by the classifier with high specificity and sensitivity in both the original and validation cohorts. A later analysis reported that several top co-occurrence clusters appeared linked to parvovirus B19, influenza, CMV and Epstein-Barr virus. In this cohort, only TCR beta chains were sequenced, and detectable features were limited by the absence of alpha or paired-chain data. Most TCR sequences were observed very rarely across donors, whereas some public TCRs were present in many individuals. A further reported finding was that TCR beta sequences accurately predicted the HLA-A and HLA-B alleles for most subjects in the first cohort. A later analysis found that HLA-associated TCR beta chains were more clonally expanded and had lower generation probabilities than equally common non-associated chains. At a false discovery rate of 0.05, a later analysis linked 16,951 TCR beta sequences to specific HLA alleles. Compared with the 666-donor mean, donors in an Asian-associated ancestry cluster had fewer N-insertions in productive TCRs, according to a later genetic analysis. In a later analysis, the rate of TCR association differed among HLA loci, with DRB1 alleles having the most associated TCRs and HLA-C alleles having the fewest. A later genetic analysis associated a missense DCLRE1C variant with V-gene and J-gene trimming of TCR beta chains, and an independent cohort replicated the association. Because the 87-base-pair reads could not distinguish some IMGT-functional V segments, including TRBV6-2 and TRBV6-3, those segments were excluded. Because counts were too low, 15 to 20 rarely observed V segments, including chromosome 9 orphons, were left out of the earlier analysis of approximately 580 of the donors. HLA typing was unavailable for some donors at each locus, so association tests used only the typed subset. Linkage disequilibrium might explain the correlated functional status among segregating V segments, but an unknown experimental factor could not be ruled out. In vitro tests confirmed that a few of the cytomegalovirus-associated TCR beta chains recognize cytomegalovirus antigens. The study listed approximately 150 TCR beta chains as associated with cytomegalovirus. The sequencing pipeline was judged likely to have produced a cluster of highly shared sequence variants as a technical artifact.

The protocol used for the library was the immunoSEQ multiplex PCR assay. For the multiplex PCR, a mixture combining 60 forward primers for TCR Vbeta segments and 13 reverse primers for TCR Jbeta segments was used. A multiplex PCR assay on genomic DNA amplified the CDR3 region of rearranged TCR beta genes. Amplified TCR beta libraries were sequenced as 87-base-pair reads on the Illumina HiSeq System. In the original analysis: Across the 700 or so repertoires, a later analysis counted tens of millions of unique TCR beta chains, around 10 million of which were shared by at least two donors. Raw reads were error-corrected and collapsed into unique sequences by a nearest-neighbor algorithm in which closely related sequences were merged to remove PCR and sequencing errors. V, D and J gene segments were assigned by aligning CDR3 sequences to IMGT reference sequences. For a sequence to be retained, a match of at least six nucleotides to both a V gene segment and a J gene segment was required. A rearrangement counted as productive if the CDR3 had no stop codons and remained in frame with V and J, and every other rearrangement counted as non-productive. CDR3 was defined by IMGT convention, running from the second conserved V-encoded cysteine to the conserved J-encoded phenylalanine. The earlier analysis of some 550 of the donors excluded any sequence lacking an unambiguous match to a single V gene segment. An earlier analysis of approximately 590 of the donors classified V segments as functional when productive rearrangements were above 56.7% and as segregating when the standard deviation between donors was above 5%. A statistical classification framework was built for diagnosing cytomegalovirus status from the catalog of TCR beta chain sequences. In a later analysis, V and J genes were assigned by comparing TCR nucleotide sequences against IMGT/GENE-DB human TR gene sequences. In a later analysis, CDR3 sequences and most-parsimonious VDJ recombination scenarios were assigned using the TCRdist pipeline. A later analysis defined each TCR beta chain by its CDR3 amino acid sequence plus V-gene family, and excluded reads lacking a unique V-gene family. As a way to deal with suspected cross-contamination and a sequencing artifact, a later analysis dropped roughly 600 nucleotide sequences that were highly shared and had low generation probability. In a later analysis, a clonal expansion index was calculated for each public chain from normalized within-repertoire ranks of inferred template counts. In a later analysis, generation probabilities were computed with a VDJ recombination model fitted to out-of-frame rearrangements, and the resulting probabilities were checked against IGoR. Hypergeometric tests were used in a later analysis to score TCR-TCR, TCR-HLA and TCR-CMV co-occurrence, with a repertoire-size bias correction applied to the TCR pairs. A later analysis estimated false discovery rates by permuting HLA or CMV assignments 20 times. In a later analysis, co-occurring TCRs were grouped with DBSCAN, and TCRdist sequence similarity was added when clustering was performed within HLA-allele-positive subsets. For co-occurrence clustering, repertoires with fewer than 30,000 or more than 120,000 public chains were excluded, along with four or five repertoires with anomalous nucleotide sharing. The table comes from immuneACCESS by way of TCRdb, which keeps in-frame sequences with V and J called. Part of the clones is missing from these tables; in studies checked, under half for an unresolved V gene and the rest for unknown reasons. Clone size and V and J calls were adopted from that table, with D and trimming inferred from the DNA. The sample table records about 96,000 clones. 3% to 3.5% of the sample belongs to the ten largest clones.

In the germline V gene (reference sequence), CDR1 corresponds to GTSNPN and CDR2 to SVGIG. The CDR3 runs 12 residues from the cysteine to the phenylalanine. The retained sequence is limited to the CDR3, 36 bases, with the frame set at the first base. About this clone itself: What antigen it recognizes has not been identified.

In total, around 600 healthy bone marrow donors made up the cohort. Cohort members were all nominally healthy when sampled, although unrecorded immune exposures were likely present. The donor tested CMV seronegative, placing the donor among the 300 to 400 seronegative members of the cohort. A peripheral blood sample was collected from each donor, and TCR beta sequencing was performed on peripheral blood mononuclear cells. Genomic DNA extraction from the blood cell samples was performed with the Qiagen DNeasy Blood Extraction Kit. The TCR sequence derives from a woman aged 30 to 39 in good health and CMV-seronegative. Sequencing was done on a sample of PBMCs. The chain is encoded by TRBV30 joined to TRBJ2-5, and 7 junctional nucleotides match TRBD2. The sequenced DNA: TGTGCGGGGGGGGAGGGCCAAGAGACCCAGTACTTC. This is translated as CAGGEGQETQYF.